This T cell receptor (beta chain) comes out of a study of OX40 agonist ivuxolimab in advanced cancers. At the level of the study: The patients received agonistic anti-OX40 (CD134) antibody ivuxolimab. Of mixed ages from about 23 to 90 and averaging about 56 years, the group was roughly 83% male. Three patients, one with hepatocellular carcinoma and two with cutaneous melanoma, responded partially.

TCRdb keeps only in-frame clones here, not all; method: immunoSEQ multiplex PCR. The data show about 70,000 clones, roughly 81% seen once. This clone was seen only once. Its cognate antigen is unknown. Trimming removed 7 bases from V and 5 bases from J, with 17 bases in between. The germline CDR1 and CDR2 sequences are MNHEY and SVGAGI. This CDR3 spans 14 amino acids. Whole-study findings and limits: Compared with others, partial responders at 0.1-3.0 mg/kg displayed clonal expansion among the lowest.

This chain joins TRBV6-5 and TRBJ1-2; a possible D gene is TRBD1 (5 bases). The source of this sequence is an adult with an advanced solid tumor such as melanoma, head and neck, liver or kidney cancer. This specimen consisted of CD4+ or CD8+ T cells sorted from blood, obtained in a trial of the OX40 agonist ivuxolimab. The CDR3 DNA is TGTGCCAGCACCCAGGGTCTCCCCGGGTATGGCTACACCTTC. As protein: CASTQGLPGYGYTF.